This entry describes one T cell receptor beta chain. Its antigen is not known. Sequencing templates came from extracted RNA that was reverse transcribed into cDNA. Sequencing used immunoSEQ multiplex PCR; TCRdb keeps in-frame clones, though not all of them. The sample contains about 150,000 clones, approximately 65% of which appear only once. This entry comes from a study of CD8+ T cells in alopecia areata. Study-level results: Researchers report lesional scalp, most notably alopecia totalis/universalis, outstripped normal scalp in clonality.

CDR3 length equals 13 residues. Germline assignment: CDR1 SNHLY and CDR2 FYNNEI. V lost 11 bases, J lost 8 bases, and 10 bases stayed unmatched. The origin of this receptor is a human donor in good health. The sequenced sample consisted of CD8+ T cells sorted from blood. The chain has TRBV2 and TRBJ2-1, with 9 bases matching TRBD1. The CDR3 protein is CAGWDRAVDEQFF. CDR3 coding DNA: TGTGCCGGATGGGACAGGGCGGTGGATGAGCAGTTCTTC.